The 29 T cell receptor beta chains listed next were all sequenced from one sample in a study of post-analysis software for immune sequencing data. Study results and caveats: About five TRBV segments were more frequent in patients than controls; TRBV5-6, TRBV5-1 and TRBV20-1 belonged to this group.

Their specific antigens are unknown. Libraries were made from TCR beta cDNA, and they carried unique molecular identifiers. One entry per CDR3 protein, called by TCRdb with MiXCR from the PCR reads. The profile shows hundreds of thousands of distinct CDR3 sequences, less than 35% of them singletons. What was sequenced was blood. These receptors came from a girl aged 5-17 years with multiple sclerosis.

The chain carries TRBV7-2 and TRBJ2-5; 7 positions agree with TRBD1. This CDR3 comprises 15 residues. Per the germline V gene, CDR1 is SGHTA and CDR2 is FQGNSA. With 0 bases clipped from V and 5 bases from J, the junction kept 6 bases outside the gene matches. The chain's CDR3 is CASSLAPRGPETQYF. CDR3 DNA: TGTGCCAGCAGCTTAGCGCCAAGGGGGCCGGAGACCCAGTACTTC.

As regards this clonotype: A read error may produce the germline difference seen at one junction end. The chain's CDR3 is CAGSPRQGEQFF. CDR3 sequence (DNA): TGTGCCGGCAGTCCTAGACAGGGCGAGCAGTTCTTC. V usage is TRBV28 and J usage is TRBJ2-1; TRBD1 matches 7 bases. The CDR3 consists of 12 residues. Looked up from germline, CDR1 is MDHEN and CDR2 is SYDVKM.

The sample holds many counts of this clonotype. The J gene is TRBJ1-1, the V gene TRBV12-3 or TRBV12-4; D might be TRBD1 (6 bases). There are 14 residues in the CDR3. The germline V and J ends were trimmed by 3 bases and 4 bases, with 12 bases remaining between them. CDR3 sequence: CASSLDGGGTEAFF. Here the CDR3 DNA reads TGTGCCAGCAGTTTGGACGGGGGCGGCACTGAAGCTTTCTTT.

V usage is TRBV20-1 and J usage is TRBJ2-4, with D hard to call. The DNA matches TRBJ2-7 better at its end, which makes the J call doubtful. This CDR3 is built from 15 residues. Germline CDR1 and CDR2: DFQATT and SNEGSKA (reference sequence). This CDR3 reads CSAFPINSAGYEQYF. DNA of the CDR3: TGCAGTGCTTTCCCAATAAACAGTGCAGGCTACGAGCAGTACTTC.

The V and J genes are TRBV6-6 and TRBJ1-2; possibly TRBD1 for D (6 bases). The CDR3 covers 15 residues. V lost 7 bases and J 13 bases, leaving 28 bases between the germline ends. Germline values: CDR1 MNHNY, CDR2 SVGAGI (reference sequence). The chain's CDR3 is CASNKSHRETPITTF. The CDR3 DNA reads TGTGCCAGCAATAAGAGTCACAGGGAGACCCCCATTACCACCTTC.

This clonotype was detected only a few times. The chain links TRBV11-2 to TRBJ2-5; D may be TRBD2 (5 bases). The length of the CDR3 is 14 residues. Trimming pared 4 bases from V and 5 bases from J, leaving 14 bases between. Looked up from germline, CDR1 is SGHAT and CDR2 is FQNNGV. As DNA, the CDR3 is TGTGCCAGCAGCTCCGTGAGGGCGGCGGAGACCCAGTACTTC. Translating gives CASSSVRAAETQYF.

The CDR3 DNA follows: TGTGCCAGCAGCGTAGGGGGAGGAAGTAGCGGGTCTAGCACAGATACGCAGTATTTT. This gives the protein CASSVGGGSSGSSTDTQYF. The chain couples TRBV9 to TRBJ2-3; 7 nucleotides line up with TRBD2. The CDR3 extends over 19 amino acids. Trimming at V came to 0 bases and at J to 0 bases, leaving 13 bases not matched to a gene. Per germline, CDR1 SGDLS and CDR2 YYNGEE.

Of note for this clonotype: Just one base apart from a much larger clone, this may be a read error. The rearrangement joins TRBV5-1 to TRBJ2-6, with D perhaps TRBD1 (5 bases). This CDR3 comprises 15 residues. Looked up from germline, CDR1 is SGHRS and CDR2 is YFSETQ. In DNA form, the CDR3 reads TGCGCCAGCAGCTCGACAGTCTCTGTGGCCAACGTCCTGACTTTC. It translates to CASSSTVSVANVLTF.

A word on this clonotype: Its ends do not fully match the called genes, so a read error is possible. The chain recombines TRBV4-3 with TRBJ2-7; TRBD2 aligns across 8 bases. The CDR3 length is 16 residues. CDR1 LGHNA and CDR2 YSLEER come from the germline V gene. CDR3 in amino acids: CAGSRSSGGMHYEQYF. The CDR3 DNA is TGCGCCGGCAGCCGAAGTTCGGGGGGGATGCACTACGAGCAGTACTTC.

This clonotype appeared a few times. The chain uses TRBV29-1 and TRBJ2-7; 8 positions agree with TRBD1. The V gene's germline CDR1 is SQVTM and CDR2 ANQGSEA. This CDR3 is 13 amino acids long. V lost 4 bases and J lost 4; bases outside the gene matches: 6. CDR3 nucleotides: TGCAGCGTTGGTGGGACAGGCCATTACGAGCAGTACTTC. This encodes CSVGGTGHYEQYF.

The V gene is TRBV28, the J gene TRBJ2-4, with D uncertain. The assigned J gene may be wrong: the sequence end matches TRBJ2-7 better. The germline gives CDR1 MDHEN, CDR2 SYDVKM. This CDR3 spans 13 amino acids. The CDR3 region is CASSSSRENEQYF. CDR3 sequence (DNA): TGTGCCAGCAGTTCATCACGAGAGAACGAGCAGTACTTC.

This chain links TRBV9 with TRBJ2-3; TRBD2 matches at 9 bases. The CDR3 length is 17 residues. After removal of 0 bases from V and 2 bases from J, the junction contained 7 bases not matched to a gene. Germline V CDR1 and CDR2: SGDLS, YYNGEE. Here the CDR3 reads CASSVDIAGASTDTQYF. CDR3 nucleotide sequence: TGTGCCAGCAGCGTAGATATAGCGGGGGCCTCCACAGATACGCAGTATTTT. The full variable domain, with the rest looked up from reference TRBV9 and TRBJ2-3, is DSGVTQTPKHLITATGQRVTLRCSPRSGDLSVYWYQQSLDQGLQFLIQYYNGEERAKGNILERFSAQQFPDLHSELNLSSLELGDSALYFCASSVDIAGASTDTQYFGPGTRLTVL.

The chain couples TRBV7-9 to TRBJ2-3; D unclear. CDR1 and CDR2 from the germline V gene are SEHNR and FQNEAQ (reference sequence). This CDR3 is built from 15 residues. Trimming took off 6 bases at V and 2 bases at J, with 15 bases between the two ends. Written as DNA, the CDR3 is TGTGCCAGCAGTCCACAAGGAAGGGACACAGATACGCAGTATTTT. This gives the protein CASSPQGRDTDTQYF.

The chain combines TRBV29-1 with TRBJ1-2, with a possible D match to TRBD1 (6 bases). Germline CDR1 SQVTM, CDR2 ANQGSEA. With 4 bases removed from V and 2 bases from J, the gap between germline ends came to 14 bases. The CDR3 runs to 14 residues. The CDR3 region is CSVAPSGTNYGYTF. The CDR3 coding sequence is TGCAGCGTTGCGCCATCCGGGACAAACTATGGCTACACCTTC.

The gene calls are TRBV7-9 and TRBJ2-1, with TRBD1 identical over 7 bases. V dropped 5 bases and J dropped 2; count of bases not matched to a gene: 6. The germline gives CDR1 SEHNR, CDR2 FQNEAQ (reference sequence). The CDR3 extends over 15 amino acids. The chain's CDR3 is CASSQVTGTYNEQFF. CDR3 in DNA: TGTGCCAGCAGCCAGGTGACAGGGACCTACAATGAGCAGTTCTTC.

The CDR3 region has the DNA TGTGCCAGCAGCTTAGAGGGCGGCTCCCTCTACAATGAGCAGTTCTTC. Translating gives CASSLEGGSLYNEQFF. V is TRBV7-3 and J is TRBJ2-1; D is perhaps TRBD2 (5 bases). V was shortened by 2 bases and J by 3 bases, with 14 bases between the two germline ends. Germline-derived CDR1 and CDR2 are SGHTA and FQGTGA. The CDR3 runs to 16 residues.

This clonotype turned up a few times. This chain joins TRBV27 and TRBJ1-2; D may be TRBD1 (5 bases). V dropped 5 bases and J dropped 0 bases, with 13 bases sitting between them. Germline V CDR1 and CDR2: MNHEY, SMNVEV (reference sequence). This CDR3 contains 15 residues. CDR3 sequence (DNA): TGTGCCAGCAGTCCACAAACGACAGCTAACTATGGCTACACCTTC. Its translation: CASSPQTTANYGYTF.

The chain recombines TRBV30 with TRBJ1-5; no definite D call. Germline CDR1 and CDR2: GTSNPN and SVGIG (reference sequence). Between the trimmed V and J ends, which lost 0 bases and 6 bases, there was a span of 6 bases. The CDR3 is 12 residues long. CDR3 nucleotide sequence: TGTGCCTGGAGTGTACAGTCTCAGCCCCAGCATTTT. This translates into CAWSVQSQPQHF.

This chain uses TRBV3-1 with TRBJ1-2, with D perhaps TRBD1 (5 bases). Trimming cost V 1 base and J 0 bases, with 15 bases left between them. The CDR3 covers 17 residues. Looked up from germline, CDR1 is LGHDT and CDR2 is YNNKEL (reference sequence). CDR3 DNA: TGTGCCAGCAGCCAAGTGACGGGACCCAACGCTAACTATGGCTACACCTTC. Protein product: CASSQVTGPNANYGYTF.

This clonotype came up a few times. This chain uses TRBV7-3 with TRBJ1-1, with D perhaps matching TRBD1 (5 bases). This CDR3 has 17 amino acids. Deletions cut 1 base from V and 0 bases from J, with 15 bases between. Germline V gene data show CDR1 as SGHTA and CDR2 as FQGTGA. In DNA form, the CDR3 reads TGTGCCAGCAGCTTAATAGGCGGTGGACACATGAACACTGAAGCTTTCTTT. Residues: CASSLIGGGHMNTEAFF.

This clonotype was detected a few times. J is TRBJ2-1 and V is TRBV10-2; the match to TRBD2 covers 11 bases. Germline V gives CDR1 WSHSY, CDR2 SAAADI. This CDR3 spans 14 amino acids. J was trimmed by 7 bases and V by 7 bases; bases with no gene match: 6. This chain's CDR3 is CASTPGLADNEQFF. The CDR3 DNA is TGCGCCAGCACCCCGGGACTAGCGGATAATGAGCAGTTCTTC.

The chain has TRBV18 and TRBJ2-6, with D possibly matching TRBD1 (6 bases). Trimming shortened V by 3 bases and J by 2 bases, and 8 bases separated the two germline ends. The CDR3 runs 15 residues. Germline V gene sequence: CDR1 KGHSH, CDR2 LQKENI. In nucleotides, the CDR3 is TGTGCCAGCTCACCTGAGGGGGCTGGGGCCAACGTCCTGACTTTC. This translates into CASSPEGAGANVLTF.

CDR3 in DNA: TGCGCCAGCAGCCTCCGACCCGGCTCCAATGAGCAGTTCTTC. Its translation: CASSLRPGSNEQFF. The chain links TRBV4-1 to TRBJ2-1; no definite D call. V was clipped by 4 bases and J by 6 bases, with 13 bases between them. Looked up from germline, CDR1 is MGHRA and CDR2 is YSYEKL. The CDR3 sequence is 14 residues long.

As concerns this clonotype: The junction differs from germline at one of its ends, possibly a read error. The V and J genes are TRBV29-1 and TRBJ1-4; D might be TRBD1 (6 bases). Germline CDR1 SQVTM, CDR2 ANQGSEA. The CDR3 sequence is 15 residues long. As DNA, the CDR3 is TGCAGCGTTGAAGATCATCAGGGCGGGGGCGAAAAACGGTTTTTT. Its translation: CSVEDHQGGGEKRFF.

This clonotype was picked up a small number of times. This chain connects TRBV12-3 or TRBV12-4 to TRBJ1-2, with unresolved D. The CDR3 is 12 amino acids. V gave up 6 bases and J gave up 4 bases, with 9 bases separating them. This CDR3 is CASSQGRYGYTF. In DNA form, the CDR3 reads TGTGCCAGCAGCCAAGGGCGCTATGGCTACACCTTC.

This clonotype was found a few times. The chain combines TRBV4-3 with TRBJ2-1, with 10 positions matching TRBD2. Germline assignment: CDR1 LGHNA and CDR2 YSLEER. The V and J ends lost 5 bases and 2 bases, in that order; junction bases with no gene match: 6. The CDR3 is made up of 16 amino acids. CDR3 in amino acids: CASSWGLAGAYNEQFF. The CDR3 DNA is TGCGCCAGCAGCTGGGGGCTAGCGGGGGCCTACAATGAGCAGTTCTTC.

Comment on this clonotype: The junction differs from germline at one of its ends, possibly a read error. The chain has TRBV5-1 and TRBJ2-7, with D hard to call. Germline values: CDR1 SGHRS, CDR2 YFSETQ. This CDR3 has 13 residues. The CDR3 spells CVSSLGTSYEQYF. Written as DNA, the CDR3 is TGCGTCAGCAGCCTTGGTACCTCCTACGAGCAGTACTTC.

The sample holds a few counts of this clonotype. CDR3 DNA sequence: TGTGCCAGCAGCTCCCCCCGGACTAGCGGGGGGAAAAACAATGAGCAGTTCTTC. Amino acid sequence: CASSSPRTSGGKNNEQFF. This chain connects TRBV7-6 to TRBJ2-1; 14 nucleotides match TRBD2. With 4 bases clipped from V and 5 bases from J, the junction kept 10 bases outside the gene matches. CDR1 and CDR2 from the germline V gene are SGHVS and FNYEAQ. This CDR3 contains 18 residues.

This chain links TRBV6-1 with TRBJ1-5; unclear D gene. Germline-derived CDR1 and CDR2 are MNHNS and SASEGT. The CDR3 totals 13 residues. The V end lost 8 bases, the J end lost 1 base, and 9 bases lay between the germline ends. CDR3 region: CASALGSNQPQHF. The CDR3 coding sequence is TGTGCCAGCGCACTTGGAAGCAATCAGCCCCAGCATTTT.